The 18 T cell receptor beta chains below come from one sample, sequenced in a study of PD-L1 blockade in urothelial cancer. Profiling relied on immunoSEQ multiplex PCR, and the TCRdb table lists in-frame clones only, not all of them. Of about 50,000 clones listed, approximately 77% are singletons. Sequences were derived from PBMCs, sampled around atezolizumab (anti-PD-L1) treatment. These receptors were collected from a man between 65 and 80 years old with urothelial cancer.

The chain carries TRBV7-9 and TRBJ1-1, with 8 bases identical to TRBD1. This CDR3 has 15 residues. V was clipped by 5 bases and J by 4 bases; unmatched bases: 9. CDR1 and CDR2 from the germline V gene are SEHNR and FQNEAQ (reference sequence). The CDR3 is CASSRTGQVATEAFF. The CDR3 bases are TGTGCCAGCAGCCGTACGGGACAGGTGGCCACTGAAGCTTTCTTT.

The chain has TRBV7-9 and TRBJ2-1, with a tentative D call TRBD2 (5 bases). Looked up from germline, CDR1 is SEHNR and CDR2 is FQNEAQ (reference sequence). The CDR3 has 12 amino acids. The V and J ends lost 5 bases and 13 bases respectively, with 15 bases between them. The DNA of the CDR3 is TGTGCCAGCAGCCCCACCCTAGCCCTACAGTTCTTC. Translation gives CASSPTLALQFF.

This clone was seen just once. V gene TRBV9 combines with J gene TRBJ2-1; 12 bases agree with TRBD2. Germline values: CDR1 SGDLS, CDR2 YYNGEE. V gave up 4 bases and J gave up 3 bases; unmatched junction bases: 5. CDR3 length equals 16 residues. CDR3 protein: CASSPGLAGFYNEQFF. The CDR3, as DNA: TGTGCCAGCAGCCCCGGACTAGCGGGATTCTACAATGAGCAGTTCTTC.

The chain combines TRBV5-1 with TRBJ2-7, with D perhaps matching TRBD2 (7 bases). Trimming removed 5 bases from V and 4 bases from J, with 16 bases in between. There are 14 residues in the CDR3. Germline CDR1 is SGHRS and CDR2 is YFSETQ. The CDR3 DNA is TGCGCCAGCAGGTGGGGGGGCGTCCCATACGAGCAGTACTTC. Protein product: CASRWGGVPYEQYF. The full variable domain, in which reference TRBV5-1 and TRBJ2-7 provide the parts outside the CDR3, is KAGVTQTPRYLIKTRGQQVTLSCSPISGHRSVSWYQQTPGQGLQFLFEYFSETQRNKGNFPGRFSGRQFSNSRSEMNVSTLELGDSALYLCASRWGGVPYEQYFGPGTRLTVT.

In this sample, this clone turned up once. The V and J genes are TRBV2 and TRBJ2-5, with 7 bases fitting TRBD2. V was clipped by 7 bases and J by 2 bases; unmatched bases: 10. The CDR3 runs 15 residues. Germline V lookup: CDR1 SNHLY, CDR2 FYNNEI. CDR3 protein: CASNSAGTPQETQYF. The CDR3 DNA sequence: TGTGCCAGCAACTCAGCGGGAACCCCTCAAGAGACCCAGTACTTC.

The CDR3 loop reads CASSLAGYNEQFF. Written as DNA, the CDR3 is TGTGCCAGCAGCTTAGCGGGGTACAATGAGCAGTTCTTC. This rearrangement joins TRBV11-3 to TRBJ2-1, with D possibly TRBD2 on 5 matching bases. The CDR3 has 13 amino acids. The V and J ends lost 1 base and 4 bases respectively, with 5 bases between them. Germline V gives CDR1 SGHNT, CDR2 YENEEA.

The rearrangement links TRBV28 to TRBJ1-1, with D unresolved. With 5 bases removed from V and 7 bases from J, the gap between germline ends came to 8 bases. The CDR3 totals 11 residues. Germline assignment: CDR1 MDHEN and CDR2 SYDVKM. CDR3 bases: TGTGCCAGCAGTACCCAGTATGAAGCTTTCTTT. Translated, it gives CASSTQYEAFF.

The chain combines TRBV6-5 with TRBJ1-1, with D hard to call. Trimming took off 8 bases at V and 0 bases at J, with 13 bases between the two ends. This CDR3 is built from 14 residues. Germline CDR1 MNHEY, CDR2 SVGAGI. CDR3 amino acids: CASSLSGLNTEAFF. The CDR3 DNA reads as TGTGCCAGCTCGTTGAGCGGATTGAACACTGAAGCTTTCTTT.

The gene calls are TRBV7-8 and TRBJ2-7, with 10 bases matching TRBD1. Per the germline V gene, CDR1 is SGHVS and CDR2 is FQNEAQ. The CDR3 runs to 16 residues. Trimming at V came to 1 base and at J to 4 bases, leaving 7 bases not matched to a gene. The CDR3 DNA sequence: TGTGCCAGCAGCTTAGTCCGGGACAGGGGTCCTTACGAGCAGTACTTC. Its translation is CASSLVRDRGPYEQYF.

In DNA form, the CDR3 reads TGTGCCAGCAGCCCCAGCGGGAGGTTGAATGAGCAGTTCTTC. This gives the protein CASSPSGRLNEQFF. V and J are TRBV7-9 and TRBJ2-1; 9 nucleotides agree with TRBD2. CDR1 is SEHNR and CDR2 is FQNEAQ in the germline V gene (reference sequence). This CDR3 comprises 14 residues. The J segment lost 7 bases and the V segment lost 5 bases, leaving 6 bases of the junction unmatched.

The chain links TRBV30 to TRBJ1-2; D ambiguous. The CDR3 spans 13 residues. With 0 bases removed from V and 5 bases from J, the gap between germline ends came to 10 bases. Germline CDR1 and CDR2: GTSNPN and SVGIG (reference sequence). CDR3 coding DNA: TGTGCCTGGAGTGTTACGTACGGTTATGGCTACACCTTC. This translates into CAWSVTYGYGYTF. Together with reference TRBV30 and TRBJ1-2, the CDR3 gives the full variable domain: SQTIHQWPATLVQPVGSPLSLECTVEGTSNPNLYWYRQAAGRGLQLLFYSVGIGQISSEVPQNLSASRPQDRQFILSSKKLLLSDSGFYLCAWSVTYGYGYTFGSGTRLTVV.

This chain uses TRBV4-1 with TRBJ1-4; weak D call: TRBD1 (5 bases). The CDR3 contains 13 residues. V was trimmed by 3 bases and J by 11 bases, leaving 13 bases between them. Germline V gene sequence: CDR1 MGHRA, CDR2 YSYEKL. The CDR3 sequence is CASSHAKEGKLFF. CDR3 DNA sequence: TGCGCCAGCAGCCACGCAAAGGAGGGGAAACTGTTTTTT.

This clone was observed a few times. This chain connects TRBV9 to TRBJ2-2, with D unresolved. This CDR3 spans 15 amino acids. Per germline, CDR1 SGDLS and CDR2 YYNGEE. Trimming took 4 bases from V and 3 from J, leaving 13 bases between them. CDR3 sequence: CASSSESQDTGELFF. The CDR3 bases are TGTGCCAGCAGCTCAGAGTCCCAGGACACCGGGGAGCTGTTTTTT.

This clone was picked up a small number of times. The chain employs TRBV7-2 and TRBJ2-1; 10 bases map to TRBD2. The germline V gene has CDR1 SGHTA and CDR2 FQGNSA. Trimming at V came to 5 bases and at J to 5 bases, leaving 6 bases not matched to a gene. The CDR3 totals 15 residues. Here the CDR3 DNA reads TGTGCCAGCAGCCCTAGCGGGGGTATGGACAATGAGCAGTTCTTC. Translated, it gives CASSPSGGMDNEQFF.

The chain links TRBV29-1 to TRBJ1-2; D uncertain. This CDR3 spans 10 amino acids. In germline, CDR1 is SQVTM, CDR2 ANQGSEA. The ends were cut back, 4 bases at V and 8 bases at J, with 8 bases in the middle. This CDR3 is CSVGQEGYTF. The DNA for the CDR3 is TGCAGCGTTGGACAAGAAGGCTACACCTTC.

This clone was picked up one time. This chain connects TRBV28 to TRBJ2-1; the D is unclear. CDR1 and CDR2 from the germline V gene are MDHEN and SYDVKM. CDR3 size: 12 residues. V lost 7 bases and J 0 bases, leaving 4 bases between the germline ends. The CDR3 DNA sequence: TGTGCCAGCATCAACTCCTACAATGAGCAGTTCTTC. This sequence encodes CASINSYNEQFF.

The gene calls are TRBV6-6 and TRBJ2-1; 11 positions match TRBD2. CDR3 length: 16 residues. CDR1 and CDR2 (germline): MNHNY, SVGAGI (reference sequence). V dropped 6 bases and J dropped 3; count of bases not matched to a gene: 7. CDR3 DNA sequence: TGTGCCAGCAGGGGCAGACTAGCGGGGAGCTACAATGAGCAGTTCTTC. This codes for CASRGRLAGSYNEQFF.

The chain employs TRBV6-5 and TRBJ2-2; 10 bases map to TRBD1. Per germline, CDR1 MNHEY and CDR2 SVGAGI. J was trimmed by 5 bases and V by 8 bases; bases with no gene match: 2. CDR3 length: 13 residues. The CDR3 loop reads CASRDRGTGELFF. The CDR3 nucleotides are TGTGCCAGCCGGGACAGGGGAACCGGGGAGCTGTTTTTT.